This T cell receptor beta chain was retrieved from a study of T cells after yellow fever vaccination (dated by TCRdb to about 2019). For context, the study as a whole: The SMART-Seq v4 Ultra Low Input RNA kit was used to prepare libraries from fractions with low cell numbers. Blood was collected at multiple timepoints before and after primary and secondary immunization, and bulk PBMC replicates and cell subsets were isolated. Two healthy male donors, one aged 18 to 29 and one aged 30 to 40 years, were included in the cohort. To follow T-cell clones before and after primary and booster YFV17D yellow fever vaccination, bulk TCR alpha and beta repertoires were sequenced over time.

TCR cDNA was synthesized by 5'RACE template switching, which introduced a universal primer site and unique molecular identifiers. Priming for cDNA synthesis came from both the TCR alpha and TCR beta constant segments. Two PCR steps were used to amplify libraries, with sample barcodes and sequencing adapters being added in the second step. Sequencing of libraries was performed on Illumina HiSeq 2500 (2x100 bp) or NovaSeq (2x150 bp). Regarding the original processing steps: Demultiplexing of reads and collapsing into UMI consensus sequences were performed with MIGEC, and V(D)J alignment was carried out with MiXCR. Using edgeR on replicate PBMC samples, clonotypes were called vaccine-responding if FDR was below 0.01 and the log2 fold change was above 5 up to day 15. Bulk clonotypes were assigned CD4 or CD8 identity according to which sequenced CD4 or CD8 repertoire held them at higher abundance. The public reads were quality trimmed at Q25 with fastp and then assembled into clones with MiXCR by TCRdb, keeping productive beta chains. Each CDR3 protein appears once, grouped with its most common genes and DNA. In this record, the V and J calls reflect TCRdb's handling and not the investigators' own analysis. The sample table lists 200,000 to 250,000 distinct CDR3 sequences, 6.5% to 8.5% of them with a count of one. The ten largest clones take up about 0.85% of the sample.

The CDR3 holds 11 amino acids from the cysteine to the phenylalanine. Just CDR3 DNA is preserved here, 33 bases in frame from base 1. V is shortened by 5 bases, J by 10 bases, and the region joining them spans 12 bases. Based on the germline V gene, the CDR1 and CDR2 sequences are SQVTM and ANQGSEA. This clonotype was seen at least ten times. Its binding antigen is unknown. Qualities for individual bases were not recorded, and no much larger clone is one base off. General conclusions and limits of the study: A small share of clonotypes occurred in both CD4 and CD8 compartments, likely arising from convergent recombination. Computational filtering was required because FACS-sorted repertoires could contain abundant contaminating clonotypes from the bulk population. Compared with the primary T-cell response, the secondary T-cell response was weaker but faster, peaking on day 5 rather than day 15. The study included only two donors, which limits how far the findings can be generalized. After the booster, most of the clones that had expanded following primary vaccination were detected again (96% of CD4 and roughly 90% of CD8), which suggests that memory was broadly maintained.

The sample's treatment or condition label is to be understood as: live attenuated yellow fever vaccine strain. PBMCs were isolated from peripheral blood using a standard Ficoll-Paque protocol. Dynabeads CD4 and CD8 positive selection kits were used to isolate CD4 and CD8 T-cell fractions. TriZol was used to extract RNA from bulk PBMCs, from CD4 and CD8 fractions, and from dextramer-positive and dextramer-negative fractions. The chain uses TRBV29-1 and TRBJ2-1; the D gene is perhaps TRBD1, on 5 matching bases. The receptor was isolated from a man aged 25 to 45 who received the YFV17D yellow fever vaccine. Sequences were derived from CD4+ T cells sorted from PBMCs, sampled 15 days after the yellow fever booster vaccination. Read as DNA, the sequence is TGCAGCGTTAACCAGGGCTGGGAGCAGTTCTTC. The translation is CSVNQGWEQFF.